This T cell receptor (beta chain) was identified during a study of blood T cell repertoires in COVID-19. Study overall: Samples representing acute and convalescent COVID-19 were sourced from the United States, Italy and Spain.

TCRdb keeps only in-frame clones here, not all; method: immunoSEQ multiplex PCR. The data contain about 480,000 clones, 88% of them singletons. J gave up 2 bases and V 5 bases, and 7 bases lay outside the gene matches. The V gene's germline CDR1 is MNHEY and CDR2 SMNVEV (reference sequence). This CDR3 is 15 amino acids long. Cohort allocation depended upon clinical history that participants reported. Symptom resolution, clearance, or two negative PCRs marked donors in Cohort 3 as recovered. Sequenced sample: PBMCs or T cells enriched from blood (not recorded which). This sequence joins TRBV27 and TRBJ2-7; 9 bases agree with TRBD2. This TCR was sampled from a woman aged 40 to 50 who had recovered from COVID-19. The CDR3 loop reads CASSPMAGGAYEQYF. The CDR3 nucleotides read TGTGCCAGCAGTCCCATGGCGGGGGGGGCCTACGAGCAGTACTTC.